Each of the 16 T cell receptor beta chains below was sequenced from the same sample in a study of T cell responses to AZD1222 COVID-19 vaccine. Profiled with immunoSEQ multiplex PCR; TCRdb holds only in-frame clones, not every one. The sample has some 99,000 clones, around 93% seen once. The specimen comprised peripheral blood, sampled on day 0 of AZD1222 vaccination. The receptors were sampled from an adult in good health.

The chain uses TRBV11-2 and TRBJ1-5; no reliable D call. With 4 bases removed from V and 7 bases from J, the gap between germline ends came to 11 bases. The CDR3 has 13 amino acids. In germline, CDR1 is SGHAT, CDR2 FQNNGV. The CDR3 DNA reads TGTGCCAGCAGCTCAAACGAGAGACAGCCCCAGCATTTT. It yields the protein CASSSNERQPQHF.

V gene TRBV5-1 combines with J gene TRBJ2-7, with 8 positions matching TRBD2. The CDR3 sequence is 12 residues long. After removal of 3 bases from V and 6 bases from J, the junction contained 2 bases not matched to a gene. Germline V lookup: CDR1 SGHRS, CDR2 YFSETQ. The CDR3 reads CASSSLAGEQYF. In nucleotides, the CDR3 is TGCGCCAGCAGCTCTCTAGCGGGCGAGCAGTACTTC.

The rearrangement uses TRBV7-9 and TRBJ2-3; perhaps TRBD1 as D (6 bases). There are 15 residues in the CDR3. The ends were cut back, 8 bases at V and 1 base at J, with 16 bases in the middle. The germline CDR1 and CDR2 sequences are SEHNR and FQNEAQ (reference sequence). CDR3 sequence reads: CASHRQAGGTDTQYF. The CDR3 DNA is TGTGCCAGCCATCGACAGGCGGGTGGCACAGATACGCAGTATTTT.

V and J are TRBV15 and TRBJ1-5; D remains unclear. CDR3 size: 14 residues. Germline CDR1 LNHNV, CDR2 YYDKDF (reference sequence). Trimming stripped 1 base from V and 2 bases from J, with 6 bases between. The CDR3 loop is CATSRGTGNQPQHF. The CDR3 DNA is TGTGCCACCAGCAGAGGGACGGGCAATCAGCCCCAGCATTTT.

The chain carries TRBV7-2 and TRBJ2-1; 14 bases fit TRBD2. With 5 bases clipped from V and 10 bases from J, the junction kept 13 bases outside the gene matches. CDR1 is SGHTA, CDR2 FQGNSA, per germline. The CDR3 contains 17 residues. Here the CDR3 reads CASSRRGLAGAVREQFF. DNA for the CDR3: TGTGCCAGCAGCCGGAGGGGACTAGCGGGGGCAGTGAGGGAGCAGTTCTTC. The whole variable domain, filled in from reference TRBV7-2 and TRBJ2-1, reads GAGVSQSPSNKVTEKGKDVELRCDPISGHTALYWYRQSLGQGLEFLIYFQGNSAPDKSGLPSDRFSAERTGGSVSTLTIQRTQQEDSAVYLCASSRRGLAGAVREQFFGPGTRLTVL.

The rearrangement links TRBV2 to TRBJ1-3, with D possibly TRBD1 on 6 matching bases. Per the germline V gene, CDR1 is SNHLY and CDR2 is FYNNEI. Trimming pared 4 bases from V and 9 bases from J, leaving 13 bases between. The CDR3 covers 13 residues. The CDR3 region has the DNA TGTGCCAGCAGTGGAACAGGGATGGCCACCATATATTTT. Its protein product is CASSGTGMATIYF. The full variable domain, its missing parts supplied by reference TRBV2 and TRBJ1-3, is EPEVTQTPSHQVTQMGQEVILRCVPISNHLYFYWYRQILGQKVEFLVSFYNNEISEKSEIFDDQFSVERPDGSNFTLKIRSTKLEDSAMYFCASSGTGMATIYFGEGSWLTVV.

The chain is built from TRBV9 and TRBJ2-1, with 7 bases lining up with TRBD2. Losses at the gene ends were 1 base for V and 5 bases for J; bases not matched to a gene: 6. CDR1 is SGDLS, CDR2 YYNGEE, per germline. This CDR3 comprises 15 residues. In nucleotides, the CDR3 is TGTGCCAGCAGCGTAAGAGGGAGGGCCCACAATGAGCAGTTCTTC. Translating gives CASSVRGRAHNEQFF.

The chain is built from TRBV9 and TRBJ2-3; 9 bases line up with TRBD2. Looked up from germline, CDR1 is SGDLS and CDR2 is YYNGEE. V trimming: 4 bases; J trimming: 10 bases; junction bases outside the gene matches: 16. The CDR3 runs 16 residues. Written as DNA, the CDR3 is TGTGCCAGCAGCCCAGTCGGGAGCGGGGGGCCCACGTCGCAGTATTTT. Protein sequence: CASSPVGSGGPTSQYF. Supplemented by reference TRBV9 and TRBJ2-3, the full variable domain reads DSGVTQTPKHLITATGQRVTLRCSPRSGDLSVYWYQQSLDQGLQFLIQYYNGEERAKGNILERFSAQQFPDLHSELNLSSLELGDSALYFCASSPVGSGGPTSQYFGPGTRLTVL.

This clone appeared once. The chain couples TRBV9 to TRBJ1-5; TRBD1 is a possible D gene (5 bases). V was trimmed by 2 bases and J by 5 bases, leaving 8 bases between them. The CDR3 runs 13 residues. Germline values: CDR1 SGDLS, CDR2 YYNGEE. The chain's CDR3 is CASSVRADQPQHF. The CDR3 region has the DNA TGTGCCAGCAGCGTCAGGGCGGATCAGCCCCAGCATTTT. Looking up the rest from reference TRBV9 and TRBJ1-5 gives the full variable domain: DSGVTQTPKHLITATGQRVTLRCSPRSGDLSVYWYQQSLDQGLQFLIQYYNGEERAKGNILERFSAQQFPDLHSELNLSSLELGDSALYFCASSVRADQPQHFGDGTRLSIL.

DNA of the CDR3: TGTGCCAGCAGTTACTCGATCGGGGACCAACAAGAGACCCAGTACTTC. Encoded protein: CASSYSIGDQQETQYF. V and J are TRBV6-6 and TRBJ2-5; D could derive from TRBD1 or TRBD2 (5 bases each). The germline CDR1 and CDR2 sequences are MNHNY and SVGAGI (reference sequence). The CDR3 runs to 16 residues. Between the trimmed V and J ends, which lost 0 bases and 2 bases, there was a span of 13 bases.

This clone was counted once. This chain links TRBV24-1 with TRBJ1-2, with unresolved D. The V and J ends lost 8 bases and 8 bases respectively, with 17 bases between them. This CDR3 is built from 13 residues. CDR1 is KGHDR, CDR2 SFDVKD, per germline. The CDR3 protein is CATTVWQQEGYTF. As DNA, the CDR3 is TGTGCCACCACCGTATGGCAGCAGGAAGGCTACACCTTC.

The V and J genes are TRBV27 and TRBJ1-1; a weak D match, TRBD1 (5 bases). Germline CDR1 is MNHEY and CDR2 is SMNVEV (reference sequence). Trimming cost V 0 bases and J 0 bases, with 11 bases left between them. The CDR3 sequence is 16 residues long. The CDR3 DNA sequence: TGTGCCAGCAGTTTATCGGGGGGACGGATGAACACTGAAGCTTTCTTT. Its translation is CASSLSGGRMNTEAFF.

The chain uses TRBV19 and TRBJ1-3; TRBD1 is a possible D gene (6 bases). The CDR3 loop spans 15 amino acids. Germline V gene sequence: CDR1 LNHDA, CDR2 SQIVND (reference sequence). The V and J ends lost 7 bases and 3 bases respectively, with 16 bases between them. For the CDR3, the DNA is TGTGCCAGTAATATCGACAGCAGGGGTGGAAACACCATATATTTT. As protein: CASNIDSRGGNTIYF.

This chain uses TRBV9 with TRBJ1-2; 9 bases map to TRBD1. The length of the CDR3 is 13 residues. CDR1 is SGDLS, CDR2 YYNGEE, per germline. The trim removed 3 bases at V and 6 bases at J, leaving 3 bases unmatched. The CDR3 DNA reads TGTGCCAGCAGCGCCACAGGGGGCAATGGCTACACCTTC. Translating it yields CASSATGGNGYTF.

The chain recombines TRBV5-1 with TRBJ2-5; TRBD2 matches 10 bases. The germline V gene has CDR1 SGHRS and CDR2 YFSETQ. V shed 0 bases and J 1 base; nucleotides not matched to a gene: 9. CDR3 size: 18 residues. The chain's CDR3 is CASSLAGSSGGGQETQYF. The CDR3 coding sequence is TGCGCCAGCAGCTTGGCCGGATCTAGCGGGGGAGGCCAAGAGACCCAGTACTTC.

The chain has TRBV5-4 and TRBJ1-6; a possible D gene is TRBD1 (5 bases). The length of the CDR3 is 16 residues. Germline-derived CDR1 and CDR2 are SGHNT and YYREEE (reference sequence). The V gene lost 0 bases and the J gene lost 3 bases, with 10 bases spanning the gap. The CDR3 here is CASSLAQGIYNSPLHF. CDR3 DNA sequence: TGTGCCAGCAGCTTGGCCCAGGGAATCTATAATTCACCCCTCCACTTT.